Following are 30 T cell receptor beta chains from one sample sequenced in a study of cytotoxic CD8 clonotypes in ibrutinib-treated CLL. The repertoire was sequenced with immunoSEQ multiplex PCR; TCRdb's copy has only in-frame clones and lacks some. This table holds some 98,000 clones, roughly 80% found once. Sequences were derived from PBMCs, sampled after 12 months of ibrutinib treatment. The receptors shown here come from a human donor with chronic lymphocytic leukemia.

The chain uses TRBV25-1 and TRBJ1-5; 9 bases align to TRBD1. CDR3 length: 14 residues. After removal of 6 bases from V and 4 bases from J, the junction contained 4 bases not matched to a gene. Germline values: CDR1 MGHDK, CDR2 SYGVNS. The CDR3 is CASRGQGRNQPQHF. CDR3 nucleotide sequence: TGTGCCAGCAGGGGACAGGGTAGAAATCAGCCCCAGCATTTT.

The chain employs TRBV7-7 and TRBJ2-1; 7 nucleotides agree with TRBD1. Germline V gene lookup returns CDR1 SSHAT and CDR2 FNYEAQ (reference sequence). J lost 0 bases, V lost 4 bases, and 6 bases had no gene match. The CDR3 is made up of 16 amino acids. The CDR3 region is CASSSLTGSSYNEQFF. The CDR3 DNA reads TGTGCCAGCAGCTCCCTGACAGGGTCCTCCTACAATGAGCAGTTCTTC.

The rearrangement links TRBV10-3 to TRBJ1-1; D gene unclear. The germline CDR1 and CDR2 sequences are ENHRY and SYGVKD. V was clipped by 2 bases and J by 3 bases, with 13 bases between them. The CDR3 is 15 residues long. The CDR3: CAISELWGLYTEAFF. In nucleotides, the CDR3 is TGTGCCATCAGTGAGCTGTGGGGTTTGTACACTGAAGCTTTCTTT.

With regard to this clone: A read error may produce the germline difference seen at one junction end. This chain uses TRBV7-2 with TRBJ2-7; no clear D gene. The CDR3 totals 12 residues. Per germline, CDR1 SGHTA and CDR2 FQGNSA. The chain's CDR3 is CASSLAVGEQYF. The CDR3 bases are TGTGCTAGCAGCTTAGCCGTCGGCGAGCAGTACTTC.

The rearrangement links TRBV5-4 to TRBJ1-5; D unclear. The CDR3 sequence is 12 residues long. V lost 0 bases and J 3 bases, leaving 1 base between the germline ends. Germline lookup yields CDR1 SGHNT and CDR2 YYREEE (reference sequence). CDR3 in amino acids: CASSLDNQPQHF. CDR3 bases: TGTGCCAGCAGCTTGGACAATCAGCCCCAGCATTTT.

J is TRBJ2-1 and V is TRBV12-5; D gene uncertain. V gave up 1 base and J gave up 1 base, with 8 bases separating them. Germline V CDR1 and CDR2: LGHNT, FRNRAP. CDR3 size: 15 residues. CDR3 sequence: CASGLAETSYNEQFF. CDR3 nucleotide sequence: TGTGCTAGTGGTTTGGCGGAGACGTCCTACAATGAGCAGTTCTTC.

The V call is TRBV7-6, the J call TRBJ2-5, with TRBD1 as a possible D gene (6 bases). Germline CDR1 is SGHVS and CDR2 is FNYEAQ. This CDR3 has 14 amino acids. V shed 2 bases and J shed 1 base, with 8 bases lying between them. This CDR3 reads CASSLRQAQETQYF. The DNA of the CDR3 is TGTGCCAGCAGCTTACGACAGGCCCAAGAGACCCAGTACTTC.

The chain carries TRBV7-9 and TRBJ2-1, with a weak D call TRBD1 (6 bases). Trimming stripped 5 bases from V and 7 bases from J, with 15 bases between. The length of the CDR3 is 14 residues. Germline assignment: CDR1 SEHNR and CDR2 FQNEAQ (reference sequence). The CDR3 region is CASSPRPDRNEQFF. The CDR3 DNA is TGTGCCAGCAGCCCGAGACCTGACAGGAATGAGCAGTTCTTC.

The chain is built from TRBV21-1 and TRBJ2-7; the DNA was not used to check the table's D call, TRBD2. TRBV21-1 is marked as a pseudogene. The CDR3 runs 16 residues. CDR3 sequence: CASSKKGSGSSYEQYF. The CDR3 DNA reads TGTGCCAGCAGCAAAAAAGGGTCCGGGAGCTCCTACGAGCAGTACTTC.

V usage is TRBV4-1 and J usage is TRBJ2-5; tentatively, D is TRBD1 (7 bases). The CDR3 is 16 amino acids. Per germline, CDR1 MGHRA and CDR2 YSYEKL. The V and J ends lost 2 bases and 4 bases respectively, with 17 bases between them. The CDR3 reads CASSQNPGQGGETQYF. The CDR3, as DNA: TGCGCCAGCAGCCAAAACCCAGGGCAGGGGGGAGAGACCCAGTACTTC.

The chain joins TRBV7-9 to TRBJ1-5; 8 nucleotides match TRBD1. CDR1 is SEHNR, CDR2 FQNEAQ, per germline (reference sequence). Trimming cost V 7 bases and J 3 bases; bases outside gene matches: 8. The CDR3 runs to 15 residues. The DNA for the CDR3 is TGTGCCAGCACCTCCCAGGGGGCCCTCAATCAGCCCCAGCATTTT. Translation: CASTSQGALNQPQHF.

The V gene is TRBV7-9, the J gene TRBJ2-7, with TRBD2 matching 12 bases. This CDR3 is built from 16 residues. Trimming took 5 bases from V and 2 from J; bases not matched to a gene: 7. Germline loops: CDR1 SEHNR, CDR2 FQNEAQ (reference sequence). The CDR3 nucleotides are TGTGCCAGCAGCAAAGGGACTAGCGGGTATACCTACGAGCAGTACTTC. Translation gives CASSKGTSGYTYEQYF.

This rearrangement joins TRBV7-6 to TRBJ1-1, with TRBD1 as a possible D gene (5 bases). The CDR3 is 11 amino acids. V was clipped by 6 bases and J by 11 bases, with 13 bases between them. CDR1 and CDR2 from the germline V gene are SGHVS and FNYEAQ. This CDR3 is CASRGGTRAFF. The CDR3 nucleotides read TGTGCCAGCAGGGGGGGAACGCGGGCTTTCTTT.

The chain couples TRBV27 to TRBJ2-1; 9 bases map to TRBD1. CDR1 and CDR2 from the germline V gene are MNHEY and SMNVEV (reference sequence). V was pared by 9 bases and J by 8 bases, with 5 bases of the junction left unmatched. The CDR3 has 12 amino acids. DNA for the CDR3: TGTGCCAGTCGGGACAGGGTCGATGAGCAGTTCTTC. Translation: CASRDRVDEQFF.

The V gene is TRBV11-3, the J gene TRBJ2-7; 7 bases align to TRBD1. This CDR3 is built from 14 residues. Losses at the gene ends were 5 bases for V and 3 bases for J; bases not matched to a gene: 7. Germline V gene sequence: CDR1 SGHNT, CDR2 YENEEA. CDR3 nucleotide sequence: TGTGCCAGCAGCCCCCCCGGACAGGTCTACGAGCAGTACTTC. Encoded protein: CASSPPGQVYEQYF. Variable domain in full (rest from reference TRBV11-3 and TRBJ2-7): EAGVVQSPRYKIIEKKQPVAFWCNPISGHNTLYWYLQNLGQGPELLIRYENEEAVDDSQLPKDRFSAERLKGVDSTLKIQPAELGDSAVYLCASSPPGQVYEQYFGPGTRLTVT.

V and J are TRBV6-6 and TRBJ1-1; D remains ambiguous. V was trimmed by 10 bases and J by 2 bases, leaving 8 bases between them. This CDR3 is 11 amino acids long. Germline assignment: CDR1 MNHNY and CDR2 SVGAGI (reference sequence). CDR3 in DNA: TGTGCCACCTCATTAAACACTGAAGCTTTCTTT. As protein: CATSLNTEAFF.

This clone has more than one count but fewer than ten. CDR3 amino acids: CASSPTGTSPLHF. CDR3 nucleotides: TGCGCCAGCAGCCCTACAGGGACTTCACCCCTCCACTTT. V and J are TRBV5-1 and TRBJ1-6, with a tentative D call TRBD1 (6 bases). Germline V gene sequence: CDR1 SGHRS, CDR2 YFSETQ. V shed 4 bases and J shed 9 bases, with 11 bases lying between them. The CDR3 runs 13 residues.

The rearrangement uses TRBV30 and TRBJ1-3; a possible D gene is TRBD1 (5 bases). In germline, CDR1 is GTSNPN, CDR2 SVGIG (reference sequence). Trimming shortened V by 3 bases and J by 0 bases, and 12 bases separated the two germline ends. This CDR3 comprises 15 residues. The CDR3 nucleotides read TGTGCCTGGAGAAGCTTGGGGGTCTCTGGAAACACCATATATTTT. This translates into CAWRSLGVSGNTIYF. The full variable domain, its missing parts supplied by reference TRBV30 and TRBJ1-3, is SQTIHQWPATLVQPVGSPLSLECTVEGTSNPNLYWYRQAAGRGLQLLFYSVGIGQISSEVPQNLSASRPQDRQFILSSKKLLLSDSGFYLCAWRSLGVSGNTIYFGEGSWLTVV.

V usage is TRBV10-3 and J usage is TRBJ1-1; the D gene is possibly TRBD1 (6 bases). Trimming cost V 5 bases and J 5 bases, with 18 bases left between them. In germline, CDR1 is ENHRY, CDR2 SYGVKD. CDR3 size: 15 residues. Here the CDR3 DNA reads TGTGCCATCAGTTTAGGGGGGAGAACGAATACTGAAGCTTTCTTT. It encodes CAISLGGRTNTEAFF.

J is TRBJ2-2 and V is TRBV11-3, with TRBD2 matching over 8 bases. Germline values: CDR1 SGHNT, CDR2 YENEEA. Trimming cost V 3 bases and J 6 bases; bases outside gene matches: 18. The CDR3 sequence is 19 residues long. DNA for the CDR3: TGTGCCAGCAGCTTCCAATTGGGGCCGGGACTAGTAAACCCCGGGGAGCTGTTTTTT. It specifies CASSFQLGPGLVNPGELFF.

The rearrangement joins TRBV25-1 to TRBJ2-3, with 8 bases identical to TRBD1. The V and J ends lost 6 bases and 4 bases, in that order; junction bases with no gene match: 3. The germline CDR1 and CDR2 sequences are MGHDK and SYGVNS. The CDR3 covers 13 residues. CDR3 nucleotides: TGTGCCAGCAGGCAGACAGGGGCAGATACGCAGTATTTT. It specifies CASRQTGADTQYF.

The chain uses TRBV7-8 and TRBJ2-1, with TRBD2 matching over 9 bases. With 6 bases clipped from V and 7 bases from J, the junction kept 16 bases outside the gene matches. Germline V gene lookup returns CDR1 SGHVS and CDR2 FQNEAQ. The length of the CDR3 is 17 residues. For the CDR3, the DNA is TGTGCCAGCAGACTAGAGAGTTTGGCGGGGGGGCCTAATGAGCAGTTCTTC. Protein sequence: CASRLESLAGGPNEQFF.

The J gene is TRBJ1-1, the V gene TRBV6-5; no clear D gene. CDR1 is MNHEY and CDR2 is SVGAGI in the germline V gene. Trimming took 8 bases from V and 0 from J, leaving 13 bases between them. The CDR3 is made up of 14 amino acids. CDR3 amino acids: CASGDGSLNTEAFF. For the CDR3, the DNA is TGTGCCAGCGGAGACGGATCTTTGAACACTGAAGCTTTCTTT.

This clone was found a few times. The chain has TRBV7-8 and TRBJ2-1; D is ambiguous. Trimming removed 6 bases at V and 0 bases at J, with 9 bases between. Germline V gene data show CDR1 as SGHVS and CDR2 as FQNEAQ. The CDR3 length is 14 residues. CDR3 DNA: TGTGCCAGCAGTCACTCGAGCTCCTACAATGAGCAGTTCTTC. It codes for CASSHSSSYNEQFF. The whole variable domain, filled in from reference TRBV7-8 and TRBJ2-1, reads GAGVSQSPRYKVAKRGQDVALRCDPISGHVSLFWYQQALGQGPEFLTYFQNEAQLDKSGLPSDRFFAERPEGSVSTLKIQRTQQEDSAVYLCASSHSSSYNEQFFGPGTRLTVL.

The genes are TRBV21-1 and TRBJ2-3; TRBD1 is the table's D call, not checked against the DNA. TRBV21-1 is a recognized pseudogene. The CDR3 spans 17 residues. CDR3 coding DNA: TGTGCCAGCAGCAAAGGGACCATGGACAAGAACACAGATACGCAGTATTTT. Protein product: CASSKGTMDKNTDTQYF.

V is TRBV14 and J is TRBJ1-1; D remains unclear. With 2 bases removed from V and 0 bases from J, the gap between germline ends came to 4 bases. CDR1 is SGHDN, CDR2 FVKESK, per germline. This CDR3 contains 13 residues. CDR3 region: CASSQYLNTEAFF. CDR3 DNA sequence: TGTGCCAGCAGCCAATATCTGAACACTGAAGCTTTCTTT.

The chain combines TRBV6-6 with TRBJ1-2; TRBD1 is a possible D gene (6 bases). Germline lookup yields CDR1 MNHNY and CDR2 SVGAGI (reference sequence). The germline V and J ends were trimmed by 0 bases and 4 bases, with 12 bases remaining between them. CDR3 size: 15 residues. CDR3 in DNA: TGTGCCAGCAGTTACTCGGAGACAGGCCTCTATGGCTACACCTTC. It specifies CASSYSETGLYGYTF.

The chain joins TRBV18 to TRBJ2-2; no clear D. Trimming stripped 0 bases from V and 3 bases from J, with 11 bases between. Germline V gene sequence: CDR1 KGHSH, CDR2 LQKENI. This CDR3 contains 16 residues. CDR3 in DNA: TGTGCCAGCTCACCACCTGGCAGTCGAGACACCGGGGAGCTGTTTTTT. This encodes CASSPPGSRDTGELFF.

The chain has TRBV5-4 and TRBJ2-1; the match to TRBD1 covers 11 bases. CDR3 length equals 16 residues. Germline V lookup: CDR1 SGHNT, CDR2 YYREEE (reference sequence). V gave up 3 bases and J gave up 2 bases; unmatched junction bases: 4. The CDR3: CASSSRTGGPYNEQFF. CDR3 DNA: TGTGCCAGCAGCTCACGGACAGGGGGCCCCTACAATGAGCAGTTCTTC.

The V gene is TRBV7-9, the J gene TRBJ2-5, with TRBD2 identical over 8 bases. J was trimmed by 5 bases and V by 1 base; bases with no gene match: 18. Germline loops: CDR1 SEHNR, CDR2 FQNEAQ (reference sequence). The CDR3 has 19 amino acids. CDR3 amino acids: CASSLVSAGGQLMRETQYF. Here the CDR3 DNA reads TGTGCCAGCAGCTTAGTGTCGGCGGGGGGCCAATTGATGCGGGAGACCCAGTACTTC. The full variable domain, rest sourced from reference TRBV7-9 and TRBJ2-5, is DTGVSQNPRHKITKRGQNVTFRCDPISEHNRLYWYRQTLGQGPEFLTYFQNEAQLEKSRLLSDRFSAERPKGSFSTLEIQRTEQGDSAMYLCASSLVSAGGQLMRETQYFGPGTRLLVL.